Each of the 12 T cell receptor beta chains below was sequenced from the same sample in a study of blood T cell repertoires in COVID-19 (TCRdb year 2020). Library preparation employed the immunoSEQ multiplex PCR assay. Held by TCRdb, this immuneACCESS table contains in-frame sequences only and omits some clones. Under half of the omission traces to an unresolved V gene where checked; the cause of the rest is unknown. The sample has around 23,000 clones on record, approximately 86% of them singletons. 15% to 20% of the sample is taken by the ten largest. The material sequenced was peripheral blood. These receptors came from a human donor with acute or convalescent COVID-19. The donor label of this sample is uncertain.

V gene TRBV19 combines with J gene TRBJ1-2; D is possibly TRBD1 (5 bases). Trimming removed 10 bases at V and 5 bases at J, with 26 bases between. Germline CDR1 LNHDA, CDR2 SQIVND (reference sequence). CDR3 size: 16 residues. CDR3 protein: CATSPQQGGGGYGYTF. CDR3 DNA: TGTGCCACCTCCCCCCAGCAGGGAGGTGGAGGGTATGGCTACACCTTC.

The chain joins TRBV11-2 to TRBJ2-3; D gene unclear. The germline V gene has CDR1 SGHAT and CDR2 FQNNGV. With 5 bases removed from V and 0 bases from J, the gap between germline ends came to 12 bases. The CDR3 runs to 15 residues. CDR3: CASSPLVGSTDTQYF. The CDR3 DNA reads TGTGCCAGCAGCCCCCTAGTCGGTAGCACAGATACGCAGTATTTT.

The DNA of the CDR3 is TGCGCCAGCAGTGAGTCGACTAGCGGGAGTGGAGATACGCAGTATTTT. Amino acid sequence: CASSESTSGSGDTQYF. The rearrangement links TRBV10-1 to TRBJ2-3; 12 positions agree with TRBD2. The CDR3 spans 16 residues. Trimming took 0 bases from V and 5 from J; bases not matched to a gene: 3. CDR1 is WNHNN, CDR2 SYGVQD, per germline (reference sequence).

The rearrangement uses TRBV7-2 and TRBJ2-1, with D maybe TRBD2 (5 bases). The V gene's germline CDR1 is SGHTA and CDR2 FQGNSA. The V end was cut by 4 bases, the J end by 5 bases, with 15 bases between. The CDR3 contains 15 residues. In DNA, the CDR3 is TGTGCCAGCAGCTCCCTAGGACTGGGTAACAATGAGCAGTTCTTC. Residues: CASSSLGLGNNEQFF.

The chain joins TRBV5-1 to TRBJ2-5; TRBD1 is a possible D gene (6 bases). V was shortened by 2 bases and J by 1 base, with 9 bases between the two germline ends. Per germline, CDR1 SGHRS and CDR2 YFSETQ. The CDR3 runs to 14 residues. The chain's CDR3 is CASSFGQSQETQYF. CDR3 nucleotides: TGCGCCAGCAGCTTTGGACAGTCCCAAGAGACCCAGTACTTC.

Here the CDR3 DNA reads TGTGCCAGCAGCTTGGGCAGGGGGCAAGAGACCCAGTACTTC. Its protein is CASSLGRGQETQYF. V gene TRBV11-2 combines with J gene TRBJ2-5; 7 nucleotides align to TRBD1. In germline, CDR1 is SGHAT, CDR2 FQNNGV. CDR3 length: 14 amino acids. The V segment lost 3 bases and the J segment 2 bases; nucleotides outside the gene matches: 3.

The chain carries TRBV12-5 and TRBJ2-1; 7 bases align to TRBD2. J gave up 1 base and V 1 base, and 4 bases lay outside the gene matches. CDR3 length: 16 amino acids. Germline CDR1 reads LGHNT; CDR2 reads FRNRAP. CDR3 nucleotide sequence: TGTGCTAGTGGTTTGGCAATTAGCGGGTCCTACAATGAGCAGTTCTTC. This gives the protein CASGLAISGSYNEQFF. Full variable domain (outside the CDR3, taken from reference TRBV12-5 and TRBJ2-1): DARVTQTPRHKVTEMGQEVTMRCQPILGHNTVFWYRQTMMQGLELLAYFRNRAPLDDSGMPKDRFSAEMPDATLATLKIQPSEPRDSAVYFCASGLAISGSYNEQFFGPGTRLTVL.

This chain links TRBV3-1 (or the pseudogene TRBV3-2) with TRBJ1-2, with 7 nucleotides matching TRBD1. V gave up 4 bases and J gave up 0 bases; unmatched junction bases: 8. This CDR3 region has 16 residues. CDR1 and CDR2 (germline): LGHDT, YNNKEL (reference sequence). The CDR3 region is CASSRNPGTANYGYTF. CDR3 DNA sequence: TGTGCCAGCAGCCGAAATCCCGGGACAGCTAACTATGGCTACACCTTC.

CDR3 coding DNA: TGTGCCAGCACCCTGGCCCAACCAGAGACCCAGTACTTC. Translating gives CASTLAQPETQYF. V usage is TRBV7-2 and J usage is TRBJ2-5; D is unclear. This CDR3 has 13 amino acids. Germline loops: CDR1 SGHTA, CDR2 FQGNSA. The ends were cut back, 7 bases at V and 4 bases at J, with 13 bases in the middle.

This chain uses TRBV7-9 with TRBJ1-5; D call uncertain. Trimming took 4 bases from V and 4 from J, leaving 11 bases between them. There are 14 residues in the CDR3. The V gene's germline CDR1 is SEHNR and CDR2 FQNEAQ (reference sequence). The CDR3 DNA follows: TGTGCCAGCAGCTCCGAGGGCGGAAATCAGCCCCAGCATTTT. It encodes CASSSEGGNQPQHF.

The chain combines TRBV4-3 with TRBJ2-3; D ambiguous. This CDR3 contains 13 residues. Germline V gene lookup returns CDR1 LGHNA and CDR2 YSLEER. V was clipped by 2 bases and J by 2 bases, with 5 bases between them. The CDR3 region has the DNA TGCGCCAGCAGCCAACTATTCACAGATACGCAGTATTTT. The encoded protein is CASSQLFTDTQYF.

The gene calls are TRBV5-5 and TRBJ1-1; no clear D gene. The CDR3 covers 18 residues. V lost 2 bases to trimming and J lost 11 bases, with 31 bases between them. Looked up from germline, CDR1 is SGHKS and CDR2 is YYEKEE (reference sequence). Written as DNA, the CDR3 is TGTGCCAGCAGCTTTAGGCAGGCGGATGAAATGGAGGAGATCAGCGCTTTCTTT. This encodes CASSFRQADEMEEISAFF.